Each of the 10 T cell receptor beta chains below was sequenced from the same sample in a study of shared clonotypes between healthy human individuals. TCRdb's copy holds only in-frame clones and misses some; the assay was immunoSEQ multiplex PCR. In the table there are hundreds of thousands of clones, approximately 79% of which are singletons. The specimen sequenced was memory CD4+ T cells sorted from blood. The subset: CD45RA-negative fraction. These receptors were taken from a woman in her twenties or thirties in good health.

Notes on this clone: The sample holds other DNA sequences that translate to the same CDR3. The chain joins TRBV5-4 to TRBJ1-2; TRBD1 might be the D (5 bases). The V and J ends lost 4 bases and 0 bases respectively, with 10 bases between them. This CDR3 contains 14 residues. CDR1 and CDR2 (germline): SGHNT, YYREEE (reference sequence). The CDR3 nucleotides read TGTGCCAGCAGCGGGGGAGGGGCTAACTATGGCTACACCTTC. Protein product: CASSGGGANYGYTF.

The chain carries TRBV7-9 and TRBJ1-6; 8 nucleotides match TRBD1. Germline V gene data show CDR1 as SEHNR and CDR2 as FQNEAQ (reference sequence). This CDR3 has 14 amino acids. With V trimmed by 3 bases and J by 10 bases, 5 bases remained unmatched. CDR3 region: CASSFGTGDSPLHF. Written as DNA, the CDR3 is TGTGCCAGCAGCTTCGGGACAGGTGACTCACCCCTCCACTTT.

The chain is built from TRBV6-6 and TRBJ2-7; a possible D gene is TRBD2 (6 bases). Trimming took off 4 bases at V and 1 base at J, with 8 bases between the two ends. The CDR3 is 13 residues long. Germline V gene sequence: CDR1 MNHNY, CDR2 SVGAGI (reference sequence). The CDR3 nucleotides are TGTGCCAGCAGTTGGAGGGGATCCTACGAGCAGTACTTC. It translates to CASSWRGSYEQYF.

This clone appeared once. The V gene is TRBV5-6, the J gene TRBJ2-4, with D unclear. CDR3 size: 12 residues. Trimming took off 0 bases at V and 8 bases at J, with 6 bases between the two ends. CDR1 and CDR2 (germline): SGHDT, YYEEEE. The CDR3 sequence: CASSLGSDIQYF. In DNA, the CDR3 is TGTGCCAGCAGCTTGGGGTCCGACATTCAGTACTTC.

This clone was seen only once. In DNA, the CDR3 is TGCGCCAGCAGCTTGTCGCCAGGGGGCAACAACGAGCAGTACTTC. It codes for CASSLSPGGNNEQYF. This chain links TRBV5-1 with TRBJ2-7, with TRBD1 identical over 8 bases. Trimming cost V 1 base and J 5 bases; bases outside gene matches: 8. CDR1 SGHRS and CDR2 YFSETQ come from the germline V gene. This CDR3 has 15 amino acids. The variable domain in full, with the rest retrieved from reference TRBV5-1 and TRBJ2-7, is KAGVTQTPRYLIKTRGQQVTLSCSPISGHRSVSWYQQTPGQGLQFLFEYFSETQRNKGNFPGRFSGRQFSNSRSEMNVSTLELGDSALYLCASSLSPGGNNEQYFGPGTRLTVT.

The chain couples TRBV30 to TRBJ2-1; 8 bases align to TRBD2. The CDR3 has 14 amino acids. Germline V CDR1 and CDR2: GTSNPN, SVGIG (reference sequence). V was clipped by 2 bases and J by 3 bases; unmatched bases: 3. The CDR3 here is CAWSPGGYYNEQFF. The CDR3 DNA sequence: TGTGCCTGGAGTCCGGGAGGGTACTACAATGAGCAGTTCTTC.

CDR3 coding DNA: TGCGCCAGCAGCTTGGGAGCAGCCCTTGTCGGGAATGAGCAGTTCTTC. It translates to CASSLGAALVGNEQFF. This chain links TRBV5-1 with TRBJ2-1, with unresolved D. Per the germline V gene, CDR1 is SGHRS and CDR2 is YFSETQ. The CDR3 is 16 residues long. Trimming cost V 0 bases and J 7 bases, with 17 bases left between them.

CDR3 region: CAWRRGKTGLDYYGYTF. CDR3 coding DNA: TGTGCCTGGAGACGGGGAAAAACAGGGCTCGATTACTATGGCTACACCTTC. The chain links TRBV30 to TRBJ1-2; possibly TRBD1 for D (6 bases). CDR3 length: 17 residues. Germline-derived CDR1 and CDR2 are GTSNPN and SVGIG (reference sequence). V dropped 3 bases and J dropped 3 bases, with 23 bases sitting between them.

The chain links TRBV10-3 to TRBJ2-7, with 10 positions matching TRBD1. Germline CDR1 and CDR2: ENHRY and SYGVKD. CDR3 length: 13 residues. V trimming: 11 bases; J trimming: 2 bases; junction bases outside the gene matches: 6. The CDR3 sequence: CALSTGGTYEQYF. The CDR3 DNA is TGTGCCCTTTCGACAGGGGGCACCTACGAGCAGTACTTC.

This clone appeared once. The gene calls are TRBV28 and TRBJ1-2; TRBD1 matches 7 bases. Per the germline V gene, CDR1 is MDHEN and CDR2 is SYDVKM. The CDR3 contains 14 residues. J lost 8 bases, V lost 5 bases, and 11 bases had no gene match. CDR3 protein: CASSLHRGTGGYTF. For the CDR3, the DNA is TGTGCCAGCAGTCTACACAGGGGAACGGGAGGCTACACCTTC.